The 23 T cell receptor beta chains presented below share a single source sample, sequenced in a study of blood T cell repertoires in COVID-19. Repertoires were generated with immunoSEQ multiplex PCR, while TCRdb's copy carries only in-frame clones and drops some. The table lists over 200,000 clones, approximately 86% of them singletons. Sequenced input: peripheral blood. These receptors were taken from a middle-aged man who had recovered from COVID-19.

V and J are TRBV30 and TRBJ1-2; D is perhaps TRBD1 (6 bases). Trimming took off 0 bases at V and 8 bases at J, with 13 bases between the two ends. The CDR3 extends over 13 amino acids. Germline CDR1 and CDR2: GTSNPN and SVGIG (reference sequence). CDR3 nucleotides: TGTGCCTGGAGTGTACGGGGGGCGGGGGGCTACACCTTC. Amino acid sequence: CAWSVRGAGGYTF.

This clone was picked up a small number of times. This sequence joins TRBV3-1 (or the pseudogene TRBV3-2) and TRBJ1-2; TRBD1 agrees at 8 bases. V shed 0 bases, J shed 0 bases, and the junction held 9 bases outside the gene matches. CDR1 LGHDT and CDR2 YNNKEL come from the germline V gene (reference sequence). The CDR3 has 18 residues. This CDR3 reads CASSQDRQGLQTNYGYTF. The DNA of the CDR3 is TGTGCCAGCAGCCAAGATCGACAGGGGCTTCAAACTAACTATGGCTACACCTTC.

CDR3 sequence: CASSPGHSSTDTQYF. The CDR3 nucleotides are TGCGCCAGCAGCCCGGGACACTCAAGCACAGATACGCAGTATTTT. This sequence joins TRBV10-1 and TRBJ2-3, with D perhaps matching TRBD1 (6 bases). Germline V gives CDR1 WNHNN, CDR2 SYGVQD (reference sequence). The germline V and J ends were trimmed by 6 bases and 0 bases, with 13 bases remaining between them. This CDR3 is built from 15 residues.

J is TRBJ2-7 and V is TRBV4-3; TRBD1 matches 11 bases. CDR3 length equals 15 residues. Losses at the gene ends were 3 bases for V and 3 bases for J; bases not matched to a gene: 4. Per germline, CDR1 LGHNA and CDR2 YSLEER. The CDR3 sequence is CASSQGTGGNYEQYF. The DNA for the CDR3 is TGCGCCAGCAGCCAGGGGACAGGGGGAAACTACGAGCAGTACTTC.

The chain is built from TRBV4-3 and TRBJ2-1, with 8 positions matching TRBD2. The CDR3 is 16 residues long. The V gene end was trimmed by 1 base and the J gene end by 10 bases; junction bases not matched to a gene: 12. Germline V gene data show CDR1 as LGHNA and CDR2 as YSLEER. This CDR3 is CASSQAPPGGANEQFF. The CDR3 DNA reads as TGCGCCAGCAGCCAAGCCCCCCCGGGGGGGGCAAACGAGCAGTTCTTC.

In its sample, this clone was seen a few times. This chain links TRBV7-2 with TRBJ2-3; 7 bases align to TRBD1. CDR3 length: 15 residues. The germline CDR1 and CDR2 sequences are SGHTA and FQGNSA. V lost 4 bases, J lost 5 bases, and 9 bases stayed unmatched. The CDR3 is CASSWRTGARDTQYF. In DNA, the CDR3 is TGTGCCAGCAGCTGGCGGACAGGCGCGAGAGATACGCAGTATTTT.

The rearrangement links TRBV15 to TRBJ1-3; TRBD1 might be the D (5 bases). Germline values: CDR1 LNHNV, CDR2 YYDKDF (reference sequence). This CDR3 spans 17 amino acids. The V and J ends lost 3 bases and 0 bases respectively, with 15 bases between them. The DNA for the CDR3 is TGTGCCACCAGCAGTACCCAGGGATCGACCTCTGGAAACACCATATATTTT. This gives the protein CATSSTQGSTSGNTIYF.

The chain joins TRBV19 to TRBJ2-7, with 9 nucleotides matching TRBD1. Germline CDR1 reads LNHDA; CDR2 reads SQIVND (reference sequence). This CDR3 is built from 15 residues. Trimming cost V 10 bases and J 3 bases; bases outside gene matches: 13. The CDR3 here is CATAPTGTGYYEQYF. The CDR3 nucleotides are TGTGCCACCGCTCCGACCGGGACAGGGTACTACGAGCAGTACTTC.

The J gene is TRBJ2-1, the V gene TRBV12-3 or TRBV12-4; 8 bases are shared with TRBD2. There are 13 residues in the CDR3. J gave up 12 bases and V 3 bases, and 7 bases lay outside the gene matches. CDR3 DNA sequence: TGTGCCAGCAGTTTTCCGCTAGCGGGCTCGCAGTTCTTC. This translates into CASSFPLAGSQFF.

This chain links TRBV21-1 with TRBJ2-3; TRBD2 is the table's D call and was not checked against the DNA. TRBV21-1 is classified as a pseudogene. The CDR3 covers 16 residues. The CDR3 DNA sequence: TGTGCCAGCAGCCGACTAGCGGGAGTCGCGGAAGATACGCAGTATTTT. Translated: CASSRLAGVAEDTQYF.

This clone was detected a few times. The rearrangement links TRBV10-3 to TRBJ1-5, with D perhaps matching TRBD1 (5 bases). The CDR3 length is 14 residues. From germline, CDR1 is ENHRY and CDR2 SYGVKD. V was clipped by 6 bases and J by 3 bases, with 12 bases between them. The CDR3 DNA is TGTGCCATCAGGGGTGACAGCCTCAATCAGCCCCAGCATTTT. Its protein is CAIRGDSLNQPQHF.

The chain carries TRBV6-6 and TRBJ2-1, with TRBD1 matching 9 bases. V shed 10 bases, J shed 8 bases, and the junction held 15 bases outside the gene matches. From germline, CDR1 is MNHNY and CDR2 SVGAGI (reference sequence). This CDR3 contains 15 residues. CDR3 bases: TGTGCCACCAGCCCCGGACAGGGGTATATTCATGAGCAGTTCTTC. It translates to CATSPGQGYIHEQFF.

The V and J genes are TRBV13 and TRBJ2-7, with TRBD1 as a possible D gene (7 bases). Looked up from germline, CDR1 is PRHDT and CDR2 is FYEKMQ (reference sequence). Trimming stripped 0 bases from V and 0 bases from J, with 12 bases between. This CDR3 region has 16 residues. In DNA form, the CDR3 reads TGTGCCAGCAGCTTAGGGGAGGGGGCACTCTCCTACGAGCAGTACTTC. Its protein is CASSLGEGALSYEQYF.

The CDR3 coding sequence is TGTGCCAGCAGCTCCCGGGACAGGGGGTGGAATGGCTACACCTTC. Translated: CASSSRDRGWNGYTF. The genes are TRBV27 and TRBJ1-2, with TRBD1 matching over 11 bases. Germline CDR1 and CDR2: MNHEY and SMNVEV (reference sequence). CDR3 length: 15 residues. The ends lost 6 bases at V and 6 bases at J; junction bases unmatched: 9.

This clone has just one count. The chain couples TRBV7-9 to TRBJ2-7, with TRBD2 matching over 7 bases. CDR3 length: 18 residues. V lost 0 bases and J lost 0; bases outside the gene matches: 11. Germline V gene sequence: CDR1 SEHNR, CDR2 FQNEAQ (reference sequence). CDR3 loop: CASSLALSGGGYSYEQYF. CDR3 DNA: TGTGCCAGCAGCTTAGCCCTCTCGGGGGGAGGATACTCCTACGAGCAGTACTTC.

The chain uses TRBV4-3 and TRBJ1-1, with TRBD1 as a possible D gene (5 bases). The V end was cut by 3 bases, the J end by 8 bases, with 10 bases between. The CDR3 totals 12 residues. The germline V gene has CDR1 LGHNA and CDR2 YSLEER. CDR3 loop: CASSHSGGEAFF. As DNA, the CDR3 is TGCGCCAGCAGCCATAGCGGGGGGGAAGCTTTCTTT.

This rearrangement joins TRBV2 to TRBJ2-7; TRBD2 aligns across 7 bases. Germline CDR1 and CDR2: SNHLY and FYNNEI. The ends lost 6 bases at V and 1 base at J; junction bases unmatched: 3. The CDR3 is 13 residues long. This CDR3 reads CASSPGGSYEQYF. The CDR3 nucleotides read TGTGCCAGCAGCCCGGGAGGATCCTACGAGCAGTACTTC.

The chain has TRBV5-4 and TRBJ1-2, with 11 bases lining up with TRBD1. This CDR3 comprises 16 residues. Unmatched junction bases numbered 10, after V lost 4 bases and J lost 5 bases. Germline loops: CDR1 SGHNT, CDR2 YYREEE (reference sequence). CDR3 sequence reads: CASSIGGQGAHYGYTF. CDR3 coding DNA: TGTGCCAGCAGCATCGGAGGACAGGGGGCACATTATGGCTACACCTTC.

This chain connects TRBV11-2 to TRBJ2-2; the match to TRBD2 covers 9 bases. J gave up 2 bases and V 2 bases, and 6 bases lay outside the gene matches. Germline-derived CDR1 and CDR2 are SGHAT and FQNNGV. The CDR3 consists of 17 residues. In DNA, the CDR3 is TGTGCCAGCAGCTTACGACCGACTAGCGGAAACACCGGGGAGCTGTTTTTT. This codes for CASSLRPTSGNTGELFF.

This chain connects TRBV12-5 to TRBJ1-5; possibly TRBD1 for D (5 bases). The CDR3 contains 15 residues. Germline V gene lookup returns CDR1 LGHNT and CDR2 FRNRAP. V was pared by 6 bases and J by 0 bases, with 12 bases between. CDR3 coding DNA: TGTGCTAGTGGCCCCGACAGTTATAGCAATCAGCCCCAGCATTTT. As protein: CASGPDSYSNQPQHF. Drawing the rest from reference TRBV12-5 and TRBJ1-5, the complete variable domain is DARVTQTPRHKVTEMGQEVTMRCQPILGHNTVFWYRQTMMQGLELLAYFRNRAPLDDSGMPKDRFSAEMPDATLATLKIQPSEPRDSAVYFCASGPDSYSNQPQHFGDGTRLSIL.

The chain couples TRBV6-6 to TRBJ2-1, with TRBD2 identical over 7 bases. Germline CDR1 and CDR2: MNHNY and SVGAGI (reference sequence). The J segment lost 0 bases and the V segment lost 6 bases, leaving 8 bases of the junction unmatched. The CDR3 sequence is 16 residues long. CDR3: CASRRSSGSSYNEQFF. Written as DNA, the CDR3 is TGTGCCAGCAGGAGATCTAGCGGAAGCTCCTACAATGAGCAGTTCTTC.

In this sample, this clone turned up a few times. The V and J genes are TRBV9 and TRBJ1-3, with TRBD1 matching 11 bases. Looked up from germline, CDR1 is SGDLS and CDR2 is YYNGEE. CDR3 length: 16 residues. V trimming: 3 bases; J trimming: 4 bases; junction bases outside the gene matches: 6. The DNA of the CDR3 is TGTGCCAGCAGCGCCAGGACAGGGGGCATGGGAAACACCATATATTTT. This codes for CASSARTGGMGNTIYF.

This sequence joins TRBV27 and TRBJ2-5; a weak D match, TRBD1 (5 bases). This CDR3 has 15 residues. Germline V CDR1 and CDR2: MNHEY, SMNVEV (reference sequence). Trimming shortened V by 0 bases and J by 4 bases, and 12 bases separated the two germline ends. CDR3 loop: CASSLSQGLGETQYF. The CDR3 coding sequence is TGTGCCAGCAGTTTATCCCAGGGATTGGGAGAGACCCAGTACTTC.